This T cell receptor (beta chain) was sequenced in a study of T cells after posttransplantation cyclophosphamide. The study, taken as a whole, reports: Recipient CMV seropositivity and CMV reactivation strongly tracked TRB clonality. Tissue-infiltrating T cells from skin or gut overlapped little with blood T cells. Later blood repertoires were often dominated by clones from the donor CD8+ memory compartment.

Cyclophosphamide on days +3 and +4 followed busulfan-fludarabine conditioning and a marrow graft. The CDR3 spans 15 residues. Germline loops: CDR1 SGHDN, CDR2 FVKESK. Trimming pared 5 bases from V and 3 bases from J, leaving 11 bases between. A word on this clone: Antigen specificity is unknown.

Clones were sequenced by immunoSEQ multiplex PCR, and TCRdb holds only the in-frame ones, with some missing. The sample gives some 9,000 clones, over 75% of which show up once; roughly 25% is in the top ten. The sequence came from a female patient between 40 and 55 years old who received an allogeneic stem cell transplant from an unrelated donor, was CMV-positive, and had no GVHD. T cells may partly derive from the graft donor. This chain links TRBV14 with TRBJ1-6, with D hard to call. This specimen was PBMCs, taken after allogeneic stem cell transplant with posttransplant cyclophosphamide. The CDR3 here is CASSERALYNSPLHF. CDR3 bases: TGTGCCAGCAGCGAGAGGGCTCTCTATAATTCACCCCTCCACTTT.